This TCR beta chain was sequenced for a study of read filtering for tumor transcriptome and immune sequencing. From about 400 ng of RNA, a library with molecular barcoded alpha/delta and beta/gamma adaptors was made. TCRdb re-analysed the reads in MiXCR, keeping a single row per CDR3 protein. The sample records approximately 57,000 distinct CDR3 sequences, over 9% being singletons. This clonotype was seen ten or more times. Sampling of bone marrow took place during active disease in every patient. The CDR3 contains 12 residues. The V end was cut by 1 base, the J end by 3 bases, with 4 bases between. The germline V gene has CDR1 LGHDT and CDR2 YNNKEL (reference sequence).

The chain joins TRBV3-1 to TRBJ2-7; D unclear. The source is a donor over 35 with multiple myeloma. The sample consisted of a population of CD138-negative cells sorted from bone marrow. CDR3 sequence: CASSQANYEQYF. CDR3 nucleotides: TGTGCCAGCAGCCAAGCCAACTACGAGCAGTACTTC.